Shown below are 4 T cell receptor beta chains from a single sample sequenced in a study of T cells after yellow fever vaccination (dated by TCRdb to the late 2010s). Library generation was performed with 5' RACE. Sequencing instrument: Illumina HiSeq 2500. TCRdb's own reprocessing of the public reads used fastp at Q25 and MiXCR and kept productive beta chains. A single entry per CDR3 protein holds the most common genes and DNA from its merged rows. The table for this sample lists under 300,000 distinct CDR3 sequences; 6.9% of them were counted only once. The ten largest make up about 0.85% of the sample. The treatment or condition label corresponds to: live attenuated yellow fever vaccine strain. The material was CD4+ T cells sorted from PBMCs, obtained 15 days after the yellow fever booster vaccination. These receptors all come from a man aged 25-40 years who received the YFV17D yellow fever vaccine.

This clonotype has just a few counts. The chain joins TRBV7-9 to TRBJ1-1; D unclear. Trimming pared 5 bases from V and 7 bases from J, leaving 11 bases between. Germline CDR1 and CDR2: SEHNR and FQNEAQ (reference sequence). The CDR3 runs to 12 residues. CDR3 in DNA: TGTGCCAGCAGCCCCGGACGGATTGAAGCTTTCTTT. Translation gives CASSPGRIEAFF.

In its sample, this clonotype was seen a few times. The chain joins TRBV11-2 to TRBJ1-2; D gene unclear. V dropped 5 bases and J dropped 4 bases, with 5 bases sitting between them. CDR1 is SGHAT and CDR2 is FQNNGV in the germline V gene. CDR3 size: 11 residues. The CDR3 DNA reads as TGTGCCAGCAGCCCTAGCTATGGCTACACCTTC. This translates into CASSPSYGYTF.

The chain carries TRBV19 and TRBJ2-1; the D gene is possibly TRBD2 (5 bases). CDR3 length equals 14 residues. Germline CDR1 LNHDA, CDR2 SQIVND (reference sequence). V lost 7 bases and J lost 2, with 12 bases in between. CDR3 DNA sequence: TGTGCCAGTACGAAGGAGGCGGCCTACAATGAGCAGTTCTTC. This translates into CASTKEAAYNEQFF.

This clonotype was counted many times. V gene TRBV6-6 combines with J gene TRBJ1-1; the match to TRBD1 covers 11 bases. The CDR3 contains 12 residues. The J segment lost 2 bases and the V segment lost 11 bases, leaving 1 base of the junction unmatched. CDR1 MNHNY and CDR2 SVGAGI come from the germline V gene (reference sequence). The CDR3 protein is CAGTGGNTEAFF. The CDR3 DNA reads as TGTGCCGGGACAGGGGGTAACACTGAAGCTTTCTTT.